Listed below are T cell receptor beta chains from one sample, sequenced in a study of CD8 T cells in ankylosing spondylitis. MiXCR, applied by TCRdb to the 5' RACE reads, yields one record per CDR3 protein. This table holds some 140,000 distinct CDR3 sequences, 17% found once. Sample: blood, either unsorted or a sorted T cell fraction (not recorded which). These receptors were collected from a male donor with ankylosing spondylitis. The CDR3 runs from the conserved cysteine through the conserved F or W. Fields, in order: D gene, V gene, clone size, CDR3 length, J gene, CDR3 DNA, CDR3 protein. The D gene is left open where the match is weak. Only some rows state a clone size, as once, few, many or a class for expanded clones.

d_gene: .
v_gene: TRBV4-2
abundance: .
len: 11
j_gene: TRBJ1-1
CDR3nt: TGTGCCAGCAGCCAAGGCAGGGAAGCTTTCTTT
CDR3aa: CASSQGREAFF

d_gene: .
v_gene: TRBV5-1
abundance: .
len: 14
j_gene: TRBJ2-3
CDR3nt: TGCGCCAGCAGCTTGTATGCCGCCTCAGATACGCAGTATTTT
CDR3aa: CASSLYAASDTQYF

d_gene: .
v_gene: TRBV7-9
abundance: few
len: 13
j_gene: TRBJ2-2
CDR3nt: TGTGCCAGCAGCCACTTAAGCCCCGGGGAGCTGTTTTTT
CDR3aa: CASSHLSPGELFF

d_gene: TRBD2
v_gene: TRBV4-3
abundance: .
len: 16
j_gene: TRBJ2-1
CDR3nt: TGCGCCAGCAGCCAAGATGCGGGAGGGCCGGGTAATGAGCAGTTCTTC
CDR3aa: CASSQDAGGPGNEQFF

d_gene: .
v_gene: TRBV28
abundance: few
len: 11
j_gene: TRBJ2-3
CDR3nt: TGTGCCAGCAGTTGGGGCGGTACGCAGTATTTT
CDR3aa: CASSWGGTQYF

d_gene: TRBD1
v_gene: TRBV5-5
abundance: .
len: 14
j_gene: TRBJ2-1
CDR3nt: TGTGCCAGCAGCTACTGGACAGGGAACCATGAGCAGTTCTTC
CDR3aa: CASSYWTGNHEQFF

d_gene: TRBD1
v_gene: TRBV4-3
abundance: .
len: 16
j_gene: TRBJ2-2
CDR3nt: TGCGCCAGCAGCCGATCAGGGGGCGAGAACACCGGGGAGCTGTTTTTT
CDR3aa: CASSRSGGENTGELFF

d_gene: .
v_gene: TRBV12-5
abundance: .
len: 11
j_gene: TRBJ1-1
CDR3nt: TGTGCTAGTGGTTTTAACACTGAAGCTTTCTTT
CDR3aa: CASGFNTEAFF

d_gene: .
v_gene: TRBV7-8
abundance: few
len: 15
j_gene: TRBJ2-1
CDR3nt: TGTGCCAGCAGCTCTGGAGGGAGAGGGTACAATGAGCAGTTCTTC
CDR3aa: CASSSGGRGYNEQFF

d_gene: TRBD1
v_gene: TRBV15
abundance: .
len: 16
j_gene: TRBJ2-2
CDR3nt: TGTGCCACCAGCAAAACCGGACAGGCGAACACCGGGGAGCTGTTTTTT
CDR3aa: CATSKTGQANTGELFF

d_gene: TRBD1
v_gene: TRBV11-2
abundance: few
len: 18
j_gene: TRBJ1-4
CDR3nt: TGTGCCAGCAGCTTAGTCCCGGGACAGGGTCGGGGGAATGAAAAACTGTTTTTT
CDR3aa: CASSLVPGQGRGNEKLFF

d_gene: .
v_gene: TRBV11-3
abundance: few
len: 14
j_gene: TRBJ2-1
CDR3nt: TGTGCCAGCAGTCCGGGGTTGTCTGGAGATGAGCAGTTCTTC
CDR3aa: CASSPGLSGDEQFF

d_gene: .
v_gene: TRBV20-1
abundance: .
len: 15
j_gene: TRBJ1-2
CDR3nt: TGCAGTGCTAGAGATCCCGGGGGCAGTTCCCTCGGCTACACCTTC
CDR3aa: CSARDPGGSSLGYTF

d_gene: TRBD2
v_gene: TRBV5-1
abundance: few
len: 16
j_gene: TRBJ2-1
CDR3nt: TGCGCCAGCAGCTTTAGCGGGAGCGGGCCCGGCAATGAGCAGTTCTTC
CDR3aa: CASSFSGSGPGNEQFF

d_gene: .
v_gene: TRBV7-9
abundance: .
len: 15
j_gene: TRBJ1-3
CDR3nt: TGTGCCAGCAACCCAGGTACCGGCTCTGGAAACACCATATATTTT
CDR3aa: CASNPGTGSGNTIYF